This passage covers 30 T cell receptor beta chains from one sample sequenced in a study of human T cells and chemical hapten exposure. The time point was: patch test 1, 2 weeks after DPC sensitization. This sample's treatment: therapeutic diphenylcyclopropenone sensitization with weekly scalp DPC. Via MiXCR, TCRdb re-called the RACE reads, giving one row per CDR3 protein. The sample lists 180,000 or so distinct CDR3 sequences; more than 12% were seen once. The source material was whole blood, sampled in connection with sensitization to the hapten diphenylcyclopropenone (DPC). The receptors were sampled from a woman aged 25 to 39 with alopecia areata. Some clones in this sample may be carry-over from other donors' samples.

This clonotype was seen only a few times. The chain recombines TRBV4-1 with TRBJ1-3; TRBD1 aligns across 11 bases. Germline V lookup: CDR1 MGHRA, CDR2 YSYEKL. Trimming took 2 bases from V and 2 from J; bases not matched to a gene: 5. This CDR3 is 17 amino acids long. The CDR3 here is CASSQQPGQGAGNTIYF. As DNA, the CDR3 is TGCGCCAGCAGCCAACAACCGGGACAGGGGGCTGGAAACACCATATATTTT.

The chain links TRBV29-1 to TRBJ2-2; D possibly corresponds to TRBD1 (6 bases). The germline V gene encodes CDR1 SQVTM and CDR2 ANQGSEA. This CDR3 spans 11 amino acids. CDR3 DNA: TGCAGTGTACAGGGAAGCGGGGAGCTGTTTTTT. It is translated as CSVQGSGELFF.

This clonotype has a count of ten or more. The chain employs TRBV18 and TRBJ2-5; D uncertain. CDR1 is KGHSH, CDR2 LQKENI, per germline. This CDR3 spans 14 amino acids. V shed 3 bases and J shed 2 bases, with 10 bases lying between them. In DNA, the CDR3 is TGTGCCAGCTCACCGAACACCTCTCAAGAGACCCAGTACTTC. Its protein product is CASSPNTSQETQYF. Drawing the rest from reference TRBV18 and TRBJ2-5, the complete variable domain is NAGVMQNPRHLVRRRGQEARLRCSPMKGHSHVYWYRQLPEEGLKFMVYLQKENIIDESGMPKERFSAEFPKEGPSILRIQQVVRGDSAAYFCASSPNTSQETQYFGPGTRLLVL.

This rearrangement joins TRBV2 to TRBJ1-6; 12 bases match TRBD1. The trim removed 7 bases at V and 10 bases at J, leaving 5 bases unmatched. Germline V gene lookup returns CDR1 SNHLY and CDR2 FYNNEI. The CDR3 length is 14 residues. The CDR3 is CASMTGTGGSPLHF. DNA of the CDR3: TGTGCCAGCATGACCGGGACAGGGGGCTCACCCCTCCACTTT.

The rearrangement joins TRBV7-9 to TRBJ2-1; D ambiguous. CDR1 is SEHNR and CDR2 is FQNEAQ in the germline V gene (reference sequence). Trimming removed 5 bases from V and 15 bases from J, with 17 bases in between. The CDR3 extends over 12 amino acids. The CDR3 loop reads CASSVGPPALFF. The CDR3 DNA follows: TGTGCCAGCAGCGTCGGACCGCCCGCGTTGTTCTTC.

The CDR3 is CASGLNGGKGEQYF. The CDR3 nucleotides read TGCGCCAGCGGGTTGAATGGGGGGAAAGGCGAGCAGTACTTC. The chain uses TRBV10-2 and TRBJ2-7, with D tentatively TRBD2 (6 bases). Trimming cost V 8 bases and J 6 bases, with 20 bases left between them. This CDR3 has 14 residues. Germline-derived CDR1 and CDR2 are WSHSY and SAAADI.

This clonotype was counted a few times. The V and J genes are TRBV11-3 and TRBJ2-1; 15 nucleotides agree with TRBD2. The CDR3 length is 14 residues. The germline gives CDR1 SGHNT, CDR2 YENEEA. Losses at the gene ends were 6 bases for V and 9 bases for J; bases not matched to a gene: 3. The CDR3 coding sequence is TGTGCCAGCAGGGGACTAGCGGGGGGAGGTGAGCAGTTCTTC. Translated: CASRGLAGGGEQFF.

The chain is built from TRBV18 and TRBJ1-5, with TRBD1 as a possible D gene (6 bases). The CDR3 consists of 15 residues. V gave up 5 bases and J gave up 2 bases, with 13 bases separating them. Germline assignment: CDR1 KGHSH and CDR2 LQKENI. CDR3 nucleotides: TGTGCCAGCTCATCACGGGGGCTTGGCAATCAGCCCCAGCATTTT. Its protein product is CASSSRGLGNQPQHF.

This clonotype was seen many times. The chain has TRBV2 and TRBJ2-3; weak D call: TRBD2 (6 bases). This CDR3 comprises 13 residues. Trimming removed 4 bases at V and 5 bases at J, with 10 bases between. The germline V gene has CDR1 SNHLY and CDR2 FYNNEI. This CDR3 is CASSVRREDTQYF. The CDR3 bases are TGTGCCAGCAGTGTGAGGCGGGAAGATACGCAGTATTTT. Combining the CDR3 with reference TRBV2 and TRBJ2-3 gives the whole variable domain EPEVTQTPSHQVTQMGQEVILRCVPISNHLYFYWYRQILGQKVEFLVSFYNNEISEKSEIFDDQFSVERPDGSNFTLKIRSTKLEDSAMYFCASSVRREDTQYFGPGTRLTVL.

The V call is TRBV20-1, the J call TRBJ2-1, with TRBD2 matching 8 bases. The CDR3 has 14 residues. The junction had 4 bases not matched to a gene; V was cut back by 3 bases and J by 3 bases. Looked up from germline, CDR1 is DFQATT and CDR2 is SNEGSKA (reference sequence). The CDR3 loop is CSARPSGFYNEQFF. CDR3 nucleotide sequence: TGCAGTGCTAGGCCTAGCGGGTTCTACAATGAGCAGTTCTTC.

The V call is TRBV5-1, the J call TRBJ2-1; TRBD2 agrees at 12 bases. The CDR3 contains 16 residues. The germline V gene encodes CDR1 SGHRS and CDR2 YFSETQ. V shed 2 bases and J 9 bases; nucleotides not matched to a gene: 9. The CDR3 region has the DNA TGCGCCAGCAGCTTTCGACTAGCGGGGGACGAAGCTGAGCAGTTCTTC. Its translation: CASSFRLAGDEAEQFF. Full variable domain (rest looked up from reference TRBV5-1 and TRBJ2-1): KAGVTQTPRYLIKTRGQQVTLSCSPISGHRSVSWYQQTPGQGLQFLFEYFSETQRNKGNFPGRFSGRQFSNSRSEMNVSTLELGDSALYLCASSFRLAGDEAEQFFGPGTRLTVL.

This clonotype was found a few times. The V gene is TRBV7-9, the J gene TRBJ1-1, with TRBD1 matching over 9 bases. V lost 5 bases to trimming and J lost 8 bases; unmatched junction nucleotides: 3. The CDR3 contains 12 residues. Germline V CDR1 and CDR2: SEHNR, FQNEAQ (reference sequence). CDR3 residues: CASSQGQGEAFF. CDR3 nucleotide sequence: TGTGCCAGCAGCCAGGGACAGGGAGAAGCTTTCTTT.

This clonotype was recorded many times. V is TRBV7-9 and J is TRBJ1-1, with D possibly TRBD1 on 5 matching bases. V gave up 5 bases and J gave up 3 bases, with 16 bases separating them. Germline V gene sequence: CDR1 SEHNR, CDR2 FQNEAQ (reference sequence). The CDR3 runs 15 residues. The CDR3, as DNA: TGTGCCAGCAGCCCTAGAGGACACCGCGACACTGAAGCTTTCTTT. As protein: CASSPRGHRDTEAFF.

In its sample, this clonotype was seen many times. CDR3 region: CASPPPGLEIDTQYF. The CDR3, as DNA: TGTGCCAGCCCCCCTCCGGGACTAGAGATAGATACGCAGTATTTT. The gene calls are TRBV28 and TRBJ2-3; 8 nucleotides align to TRBD2. CDR3 length: 15 amino acids. The germline V gene has CDR1 MDHEN and CDR2 SYDVKM. The ends lost 8 bases at V and 5 bases at J; junction bases unmatched: 12.

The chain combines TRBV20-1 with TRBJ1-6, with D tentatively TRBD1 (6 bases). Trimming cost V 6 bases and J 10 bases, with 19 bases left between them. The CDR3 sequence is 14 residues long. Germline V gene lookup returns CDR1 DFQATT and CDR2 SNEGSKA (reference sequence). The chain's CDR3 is CSATGGDTTSPLHF. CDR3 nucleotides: TGCAGTGCCACGGGAGGGGACACGACATCACCCCTCCACTTT.

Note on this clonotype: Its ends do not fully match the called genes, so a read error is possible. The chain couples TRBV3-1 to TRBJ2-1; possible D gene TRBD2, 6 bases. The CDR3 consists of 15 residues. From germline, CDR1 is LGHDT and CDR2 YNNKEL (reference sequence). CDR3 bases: TGTGCCAGCAGCCAAGATTACGGGAGTTACAATGAGCAGTCCTTC. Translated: CASSQDYGSYNEQSF.

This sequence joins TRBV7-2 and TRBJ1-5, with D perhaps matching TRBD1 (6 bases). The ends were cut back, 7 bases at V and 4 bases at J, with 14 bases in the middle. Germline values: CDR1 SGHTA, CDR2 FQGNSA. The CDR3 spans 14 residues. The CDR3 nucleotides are TGTGCCAGCAACATACAGGGTGGTAATCAGCCCCAGCATTTT. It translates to CASNIQGGNQPQHF. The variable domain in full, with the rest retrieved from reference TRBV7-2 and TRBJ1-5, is GAGVSQSPSNKVTEKGKDVELRCDPISGHTALYWYRQSLGQGLEFLIYFQGNSAPDKSGLPSDRFSAERTGGSVSTLTIQRTQQEDSAVYLCASNIQGGNQPQHFGDGTRLSIL.

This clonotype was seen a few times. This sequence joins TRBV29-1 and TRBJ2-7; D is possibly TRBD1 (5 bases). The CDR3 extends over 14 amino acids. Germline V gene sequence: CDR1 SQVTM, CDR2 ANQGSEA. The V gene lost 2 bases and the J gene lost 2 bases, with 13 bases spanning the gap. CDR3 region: CSVEPQGSPYEQYF. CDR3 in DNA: TGCAGCGTTGAACCCCAGGGATCCCCCTACGAGCAGTACTTC.

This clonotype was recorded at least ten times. Written as DNA, the CDR3 is TGTGCCAGCAGTTTACTCGGGCTAATTGGGGCCGGGGAGCTGTTTTTT. Translating gives CASSLLGLIGAGELFF. The chain uses TRBV12-3 or TRBV12-4 and TRBJ2-2; D not certain. CDR3 length equals 16 residues. The germline V and J ends were trimmed by 2 bases and 6 bases, with 16 bases remaining between them.

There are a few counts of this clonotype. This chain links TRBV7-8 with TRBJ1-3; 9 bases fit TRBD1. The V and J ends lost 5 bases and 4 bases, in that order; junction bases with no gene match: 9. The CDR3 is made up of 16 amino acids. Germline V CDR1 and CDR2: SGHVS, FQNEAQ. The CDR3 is CASSPLDRGAGNTIYF. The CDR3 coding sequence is TGTGCCAGCAGCCCTTTAGACAGGGGGGCAGGAAACACCATATATTTT.

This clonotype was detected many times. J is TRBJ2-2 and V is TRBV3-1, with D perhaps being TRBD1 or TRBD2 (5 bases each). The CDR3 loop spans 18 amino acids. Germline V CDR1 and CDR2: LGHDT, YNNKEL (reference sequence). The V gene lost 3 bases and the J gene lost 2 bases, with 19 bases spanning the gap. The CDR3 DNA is TGTGCCAGCAGCCAGCGTCTTGTCGGGGCAGTTAACACCGGGGAGCTGTTTTTT. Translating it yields CASSQRLVGAVNTGELFF.

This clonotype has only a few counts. CDR3 nucleotide sequence: TGTGCCAGCAGCTTAAGGACTAGCGGGACAGTCTCAGCCTACGAGCAGTACTTC. Protein product: CASSLRTSGTVSAYEQYF. The rearrangement joins TRBV11-2 to TRBJ2-7; 12 bases are shared with TRBD2. The CDR3 loop spans 18 amino acids. In germline, CDR1 is SGHAT, CDR2 FQNNGV. V trimming: 2 bases; J trimming: 2 bases; junction bases outside the gene matches: 10. The full variable domain, in which reference TRBV11-2 and TRBJ2-7 provide the parts outside the CDR3, is EAGVAQSPRYKIIEKRQSVAFWCNPISGHATLYWYQQILGQGPKLLIQFQNNGVVDDSQLPKDRFSAERLKGVDSTLKIQPAKLEDSAVYLCASSLRTSGTVSAYEQYFGPGTRLTVT.

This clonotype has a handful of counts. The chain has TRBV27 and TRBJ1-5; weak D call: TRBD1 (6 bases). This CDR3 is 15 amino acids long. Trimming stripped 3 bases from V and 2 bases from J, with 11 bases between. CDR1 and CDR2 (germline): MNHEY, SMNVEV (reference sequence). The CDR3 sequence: CASSFSGVGNQPQHF. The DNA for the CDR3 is TGTGCCAGCAGTTTTTCAGGGGTGGGCAATCAGCCCCAGCATTTT.

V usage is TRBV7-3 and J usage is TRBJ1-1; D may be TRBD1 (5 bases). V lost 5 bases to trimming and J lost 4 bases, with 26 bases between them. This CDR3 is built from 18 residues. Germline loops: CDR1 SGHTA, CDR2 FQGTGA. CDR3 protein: CASSPQGQGTGRITEAFF. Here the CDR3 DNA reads TGTGCCAGCAGCCCCCAAGGGCAGGGAACAGGTCGTATCACTGAAGCTTTCTTT.

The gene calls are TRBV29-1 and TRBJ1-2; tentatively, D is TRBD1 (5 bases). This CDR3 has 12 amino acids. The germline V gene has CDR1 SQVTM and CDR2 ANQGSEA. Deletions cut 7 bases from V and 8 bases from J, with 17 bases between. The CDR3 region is CSALGQGRGYTF. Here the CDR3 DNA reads TGCAGCGCCCTGGGCCAGGGTAGAGGCTACACCTTC.

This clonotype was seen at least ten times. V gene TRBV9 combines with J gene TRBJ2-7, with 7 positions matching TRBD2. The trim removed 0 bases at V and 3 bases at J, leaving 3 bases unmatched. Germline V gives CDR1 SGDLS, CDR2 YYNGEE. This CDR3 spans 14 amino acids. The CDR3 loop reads CASSVATGGYEQYF. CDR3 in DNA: TGTGCCAGCAGCGTAGCTACGGGGGGCTACGAGCAGTACTTC.

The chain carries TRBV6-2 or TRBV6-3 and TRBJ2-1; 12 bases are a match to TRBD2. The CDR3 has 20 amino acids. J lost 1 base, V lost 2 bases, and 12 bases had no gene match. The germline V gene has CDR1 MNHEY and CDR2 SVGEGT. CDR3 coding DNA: TGTGCCAGCAGTTACGCGACTAGCGGGAGTTATGGTCGGTCCTACAATGAGCAGTTCTTC. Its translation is CASSYATSGSYGRSYNEQFF.

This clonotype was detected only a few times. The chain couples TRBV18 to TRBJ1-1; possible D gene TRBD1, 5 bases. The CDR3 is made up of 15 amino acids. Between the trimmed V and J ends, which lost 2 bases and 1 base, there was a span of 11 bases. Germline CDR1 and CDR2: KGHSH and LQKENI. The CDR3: CASSPAKGSNTEAFF. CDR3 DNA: TGTGCCAGCTCACCAGCCAAGGGGTCGAACACTGAAGCTTTCTTT. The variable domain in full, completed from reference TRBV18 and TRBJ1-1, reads NAGVMQNPRHLVRRRGQEARLRCSPMKGHSHVYWYRQLPEEGLKFMVYLQKENIIDESGMPKERFSAEFPKEGPSILRIQQVVRGDSAAYFCASSPAKGSNTEAFFGQGTRLTVV.

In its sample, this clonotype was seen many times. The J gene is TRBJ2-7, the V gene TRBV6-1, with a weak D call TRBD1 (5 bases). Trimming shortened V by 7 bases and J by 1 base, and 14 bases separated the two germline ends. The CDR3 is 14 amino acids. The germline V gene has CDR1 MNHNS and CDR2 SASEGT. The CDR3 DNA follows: TGTGCCAGCAAGCAGGGAATAGTGTCCTACGAGCAGTACTTC. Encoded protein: CASKQGIVSYEQYF.

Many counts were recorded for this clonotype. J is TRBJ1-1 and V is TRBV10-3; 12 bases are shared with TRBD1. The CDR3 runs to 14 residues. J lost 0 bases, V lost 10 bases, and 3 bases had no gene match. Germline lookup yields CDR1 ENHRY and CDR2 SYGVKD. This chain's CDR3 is CATGTGGLNTEAFF. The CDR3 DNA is TGTGCCACCGGGACAGGGGGCCTGAACACTGAAGCTTTCTTT.